The rows below give T cell receptor beta chains drawn from one sample of a study of T cell responses to AZD1222 COVID-19 vaccine. The method was immunoSEQ multiplex PCR; TCRdb's version includes in-frame clones alone and lacks a portion of them. The sample gives roughly 160,000 clones, around 91% of which show up once; 6.9% is in the top ten. The sequencing used peripheral blood, collected on day 0 of AZD1222 vaccination. Receptors were obtained from an adult in good health. The CDR3 runs from the conserved cysteine through the conserved F or W.

len	v_gene	j_gene	CDR3aa
15	TRBV21-1	TRBJ1-1	CASSKQRAGDTEAFF
14	TRBV4-1	TRBJ2-1	CASSQRTGVVEQFF
14	TRBV9	TRBJ1-6	CASSQIVDNSPLHF
15	TRBV10-3	TRBJ2-7	CAISDRGQRNYEQYF
16	TRBV10-3	TRBJ2-3	CAISSPDSPSTDTQYF
12	TRBV30	TRBJ2-7	CAWSVTGYEQYF
14	TRBV9	TRBJ2-2	CASSVVADTGELFF
16	TRBV3-1/TRBV3-2	TRBJ1-6	CASSLQGVPKDSPLHF
15	TRBV24-1	TRBJ2-2	CATSDSSRNTGELFF
11	TRBV10-1	TRBJ1-1	CASSGDTEAFF
10	TRBV30	TRBJ1-2	CAWSVLGYTF
14	TRBV9	TRBJ2-1	CASSPRSSYNEQFF
14	TRBV7-2	TRBJ2-7	CASSLETGLYEQYF
17	TRBV12-5	TRBJ2-3	CASGLFISGFTPDTQYF
14	TRBV2	TRBJ2-2	CASRIGTGSGELFF
15	TRBV7-3	TRBJ2-5	CASSLLPSSGGTQYF
15	TRBV12-5	TRBJ1-5	CASGVPGTENQPQHF
17	TRBV21-1	TRBJ1-2	CASSKDLQQCHNYGYTF
13	TRBV4-2	TRBJ1-2	CASSQERDYGYTF
13	TRBV30	TRBJ1-2	CAWLQEGNYGYTF
13	TRBV2	TRBJ2-7	CAGRGTAFYEQYF
19	TRBV6-2/TRBV6-3	TRBJ1-5	CASSYSRDRDTNSNQPQHF
17	TRBV7-8	TRBJ2-1	CASSVARRVSPRNEQFF
18	TRBV15	TRBJ2-5	CATRRGQVHNEVGETQYF
15	TRBV4-3	TRBJ1-3	CASSQKTGSGNTIYF
15	TRBV2	TRBJ2-1	CASREGQQRANEQFF
11	TRBV11-2	TRBJ1-6	CASSLAASLHF
15	TRBV7-8	TRBJ1-3	CASSLGRSSGNTIYF
16	TRBV4-1	TRBJ2-3	CASSQDQAASTDTQYF
13	TRBV2	TRBJ1-5	CASRITGMAPQHF
13	TRBV5-1	TRBJ1-1	CASSPPGGTEAFF
12	TRBV15	TRBJ1-2	CATSREDYGYTF
17	TRBV9	TRBJ2-1	CASSAGSGSYLYNEQFF
15	TRBV24-1	TRBJ2-2	CATSDLTRDTGELFF
15	TRBV30	TRBJ1-6	CAWSVRARESSPLHF
12	TRBV7-9	TRBJ2-7	CASSPLPYEQYF
23	TRBV9	TRBJ2-2	CASRTLDSTTILPPVISTGELFF
15	TRBV9	TRBJ2-1	CASSVGLAEYNEQFF
13	TRBV4-2	TRBJ2-1	CASSQEGDRGQFF
15	TRBV7-9	TRBJ1-2	CASSSPRDKNYGYTF
14	TRBV30	TRBJ1-5	CAWSQGTITQPQHF
15	TRBV19	TRBJ2-1	CASSGQGNSYNEQFF
16	TRBV27	TRBJ1-1	CASSFSRGEVETEAFF
12	TRBV2	TRBJ2-1	CASTREYNEQFF
16	TRBV11-3	TRBJ2-1	CASSPNRFSSYNEQFF
13	TRBV29-1	TRBJ2-6	CSVRQTGANVLTF
15	TRBV4-3	TRBJ1-1	CASSQGVGQRTEAFF
14	TRBV5-1	TRBJ2-7	CASRPRGGSYEQYF
16	TRBV7-6	TRBJ2-5	CASSNIWGGGQETQYF
13	TRBV5-6	TRBJ1-2	CASSLDRAYGYTF
15	TRBV3-1/TRBV3-2	TRBJ2-7	CASSPTGGIFYEQYF
15	TRBV5-1	TRBJ1-4	CASSRQGGSNEKLFF
15	TRBV13	TRBJ2-5	CASSFTGLEEETQYF
12	TRBV24-1	TRBJ2-1	CATSDPGGGQFF
13	TRBV5-5	TRBJ2-1	CASSLDHYNEQFF
12	TRBV27	TRBJ2-1	CASSVWRGAQFF
15	TRBV4-1	TRBJ1-2	CASSQVYTEDYGYTF
14	TRBV10-1	TRBJ2-2	CASSNGALTGELFF
15	TRBV10-1	TRBJ2-2	CASSEVRGGTGELFF